The 15 T cell receptor beta chains reported below all come from one sample, sequenced in a study of T cells in localized non-small cell lung cancer. Produced via immunoSEQ multiplex PCR; TCRdb's table is partial and in-frame only. The data hold 25,000 to 40,000 clones, with around 77% observed a single time. The sample in question was peripheral blood, obtained before any cancer treatment. The receptors were sampled from an older male donor with stage III squamous cell lung carcinoma.

The chain uses TRBV7-2 and TRBJ2-5; D perhaps matches TRBD1 (6 bases). This CDR3 comprises 16 residues. Trimming removed 7 bases at V and 1 base at J, with 19 bases between. Germline V gene lookup returns CDR1 SGHTA and CDR2 FQGNSA. The CDR3 DNA reads TGTGCCAGCACCAAACAGGTGGGGGCGGGCCAAGAGACCCAGTACTTC. Its protein is CASTKQVGAGQETQYF.

CDR3 sequence: CASSLGPSGTEAFF. The DNA for the CDR3 is TGTGCCAGCAGCCTGGGACCTAGTGGCACTGAAGCTTTCTTT. The chain combines TRBV28 with TRBJ1-1; D possibly corresponds to TRBD1 (5 bases). This CDR3 has 14 amino acids. CDR1 MDHEN and CDR2 SYDVKM come from the germline V gene. V was pared by 6 bases and J by 4 bases, with 15 bases between.

The chain uses TRBV7-9 and TRBJ2-3; 9 bases fit TRBD1. The CDR3 consists of 16 residues. V lost 1 base and J lost 2; bases outside the gene matches: 4. Germline values: CDR1 SEHNR, CDR2 FQNEAQ (reference sequence). For the CDR3, the DNA is TGTGCCAGCAGCTTAGGCCGGGACAGGGACACAGATACGCAGTATTTT. Its protein is CASSLGRDRDTDTQYF.

The chain carries TRBV7-6 and TRBJ1-3, with 7 bases aligning to TRBD1. Trimming cost V 5 bases and J 0 bases; bases outside gene matches: 4. There are 15 residues in the CDR3. The germline V gene has CDR1 SGHVS and CDR2 FNYEAQ. CDR3 sequence reads: CASSPGQISGNTIYF. CDR3 nucleotides: TGTGCCAGCAGCCCGGGACAGATCTCTGGAAACACCATATATTTT.

The V gene is TRBV7-9, the J gene TRBJ1-2, with D perhaps matching TRBD1 (5 bases). This CDR3 region has 14 residues. Deletions cut 6 bases from V and 8 bases from J, with 19 bases between. CDR1 and CDR2 from the germline V gene are SEHNR and FQNEAQ (reference sequence). The CDR3 is CASSRGKGLEGYTF. CDR3 DNA: TGTGCCAGCAGTCGTGGGAAGGGGCTAGAAGGCTACACCTTC.

The chain joins TRBV7-2 to TRBJ1-2; TRBD1 matches 8 bases. Germline V gene lookup returns CDR1 SGHTA and CDR2 FQGNSA. The CDR3 covers 14 residues. The junction had 6 bases not matched to a gene; V was cut back by 5 bases and J by 4 bases. CDR3 amino acids: CASSRPGTGYGYTF. In DNA form, the CDR3 reads TGTGCCAGCAGCCGCCCCGGGACAGGCTATGGCTACACCTTC.

On this clone: A read error may produce the germline difference seen at one junction end. The chain couples TRBV5-4 to TRBJ1-1, with TRBD1 matching over 11 bases. The CDR3 is 14 amino acids. In germline, CDR1 is SGHNT, CDR2 YYREEE (reference sequence). The CDR3 coding sequence is TGTGCCAGCAGAGGGACAGGGGGGAACCCTGAAGCTTTCTTT. It specifies CASRGTGGNPEAFF.

The gene calls are TRBV7-2 and TRBJ1-4; the match to TRBD1 covers 8 bases. V lost 5 bases, J lost 4 bases, and 6 bases stayed unmatched. The CDR3 loop spans 15 amino acids. Germline CDR1 SGHTA, CDR2 FQGNSA. CDR3 nucleotide sequence: TGTGCCAGCAGCCTCCGGACAGGGAGTAATGAAAAACTGTTTTTT. This codes for CASSLRTGSNEKLFF.

The chain has TRBV27 and TRBJ1-1, with D maybe TRBD1 (6 bases). V shed 5 bases and J shed 6 bases, with 10 bases lying between them. The CDR3 has 12 residues. CDR1 and CDR2 from the germline V gene are MNHEY and SMNVEV (reference sequence). This chain's CDR3 is CASSEQGSEAFF. The CDR3 region has the DNA TGTGCCAGCAGTGAACAGGGTTCTGAAGCTTTCTTT.

V gene TRBV7-6 combines with J gene TRBJ2-3; the D is unclear. Trimming took off 5 bases at V and 0 bases at J, with 9 bases between the two ends. There are 14 residues in the CDR3. Germline V gene lookup returns CDR1 SGHVS and CDR2 FNYEAQ. The CDR3 here is CASSPQASTDTQYF. Here the CDR3 DNA reads TGTGCCAGCAGCCCACAAGCAAGCACAGATACGCAGTATTTT.

The rearrangement joins TRBV5-4 to TRBJ1-6; perhaps TRBD1 as D (6 bases). Germline assignment: CDR1 SGHNT and CDR2 YYREEE (reference sequence). Between the trimmed V and J ends, which lost 6 bases and 11 bases, there was a span of 15 bases. The CDR3 has 13 residues. CDR3 sequence reads: CASTKGGEAPLHF. The CDR3 nucleotides read TGTGCCAGCACCAAAGGGGGAGAAGCACCCCTCCACTTT.

The chain joins TRBV6-5 to TRBJ1-1; D is ambiguous. Germline V gene sequence: CDR1 MNHEY, CDR2 SVGAGI. This CDR3 region has 14 residues. Trimming stripped 8 bases from V and 4 bases from J, with 17 bases between. The CDR3 bases are TGTGCCAGCCGACTTAGTTCCGAGAGCACTGAAGCTTTCTTT. This sequence encodes CASRLSSESTEAFF.

The chain couples TRBV29-1 to TRBJ2-6; D is possibly TRBD1 or TRBD2 (5 bases each). V was pared by 1 base and J by 3 bases, with 7 bases between. CDR3 length: 14 residues. Germline CDR1 reads SQVTM; CDR2 reads ANQGSEA. Here the CDR3 reads CSVEGGNGANVLTF. The CDR3 bases are TGCAGCGTTGAAGGGGGGAATGGGGCCAACGTCCTGACTTTC.

This chain links TRBV5-1 with TRBJ1-4; TRBD1 is a possible D gene (6 bases). Germline lookup yields CDR1 SGHRS and CDR2 YFSETQ. The CDR3 is made up of 16 amino acids. V lost 4 bases and J 4 bases, leaving 17 bases between the germline ends. The CDR3 region is CASSTGTTAGNEKLFF. The CDR3 DNA sequence: TGCGCCAGCAGCACGGGGACAACGGCGGGTAATGAAAAACTGTTTTTT. Filled out from reference TRBV5-1 and TRBJ1-4, the complete variable domain reads KAGVTQTPRYLIKTRGQQVTLSCSPISGHRSVSWYQQTPGQGLQFLFEYFSETQRNKGNFPGRFSGRQFSNSRSEMNVSTLELGDSALYLCASSTGTTAGNEKLFFGSGTQLSVL.

The J gene is TRBJ2-1, the V gene TRBV2; D not certain. The V end was cut by 5 bases, the J end by 0 bases, with 8 bases between. The CDR3 consists of 14 residues. Germline V gives CDR1 SNHLY, CDR2 FYNNEI. CDR3: CASSTYPSYNEQFF. As DNA, the CDR3 is TGTGCCAGCAGTACCTATCCCTCCTACAATGAGCAGTTCTTC.